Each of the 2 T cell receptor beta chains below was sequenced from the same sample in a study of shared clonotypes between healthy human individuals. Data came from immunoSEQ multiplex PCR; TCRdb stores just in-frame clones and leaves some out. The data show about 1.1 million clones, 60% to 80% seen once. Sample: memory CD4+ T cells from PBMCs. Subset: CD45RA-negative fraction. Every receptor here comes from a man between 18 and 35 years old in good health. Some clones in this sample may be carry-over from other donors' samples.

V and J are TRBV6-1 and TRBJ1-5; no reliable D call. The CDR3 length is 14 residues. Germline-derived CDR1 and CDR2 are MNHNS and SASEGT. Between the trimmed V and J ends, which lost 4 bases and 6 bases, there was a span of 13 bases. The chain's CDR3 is CASSVNLVSQPQHF. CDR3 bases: TGTGCCAGCAGTGTAAACCTTGTGTCTCAGCCCCAGCATTTT.

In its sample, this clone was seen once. The CDR3 bases are TGTGCCAGTATACAGGGGGCGCGGACCGGGGAGCTGTTTTTT. It yields the protein CASIQGARTGELFF. V usage is TRBV6-1 and J usage is TRBJ2-2; TRBD1 aligns across 9 bases. The CDR3 is 14 residues long. The ends lost 9 bases at V and 5 bases at J; junction bases unmatched: 7. The germline CDR1 and CDR2 sequences are MNHNS and SASEGT.